This paragraph reports one T cell receptor beta chain. Its target is unknown. This specimen belongs to a study of vaccination and CD4 T cells after COVID-19. An Oncomine TCR Beta short-read assay was used to sequence the DNA from cultured CD4+ T cells. Researchers extracted genomic DNA from CD4+ T cells that had been cultured. TCRdb passed the PCR reads through MiXCR, listing each CDR3 protein once. The data show about 8,500 distinct CDR3 sequences, about 51% seen once. Specified treatment: roughly 10-day PBMC culture with coronavirus spike peptide pools or control peptides (ViraFEST assay). V lost 6 bases to trimming and J lost 1 base, with 15 bases between them. CDR3 size: 15 residues.

The sequence was obtained from a human donor who had recovered from COVID-19. Sequenced sample: CD4+ T cells from blood, cultured in vitro. The chain couples TRBV12-3 or TRBV12-4 to TRBJ2-5, with D maybe TRBD2 (6 bases). Here the CDR3 reads CASSQIAGPQETQYF. The CDR3 coding sequence is TGTGCCAGCAGCCAAATCGCGGGGCCCCAAGAGACCCAGTACTTC.